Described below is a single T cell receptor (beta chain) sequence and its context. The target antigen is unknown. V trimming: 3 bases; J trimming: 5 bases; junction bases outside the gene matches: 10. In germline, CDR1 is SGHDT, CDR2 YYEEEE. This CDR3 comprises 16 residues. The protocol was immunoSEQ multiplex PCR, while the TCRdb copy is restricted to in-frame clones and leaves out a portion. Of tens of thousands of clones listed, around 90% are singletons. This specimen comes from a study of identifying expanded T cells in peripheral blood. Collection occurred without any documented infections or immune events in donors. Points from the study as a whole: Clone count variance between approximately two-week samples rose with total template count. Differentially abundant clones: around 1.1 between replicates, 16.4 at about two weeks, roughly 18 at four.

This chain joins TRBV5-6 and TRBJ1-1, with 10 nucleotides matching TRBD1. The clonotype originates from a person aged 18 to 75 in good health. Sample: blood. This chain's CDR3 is CASSSIGQGGRTEAFF. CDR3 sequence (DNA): TGTGCCAGCAGCTCAATTGGACAGGGGGGTCGGACTGAAGCTTTCTTT.